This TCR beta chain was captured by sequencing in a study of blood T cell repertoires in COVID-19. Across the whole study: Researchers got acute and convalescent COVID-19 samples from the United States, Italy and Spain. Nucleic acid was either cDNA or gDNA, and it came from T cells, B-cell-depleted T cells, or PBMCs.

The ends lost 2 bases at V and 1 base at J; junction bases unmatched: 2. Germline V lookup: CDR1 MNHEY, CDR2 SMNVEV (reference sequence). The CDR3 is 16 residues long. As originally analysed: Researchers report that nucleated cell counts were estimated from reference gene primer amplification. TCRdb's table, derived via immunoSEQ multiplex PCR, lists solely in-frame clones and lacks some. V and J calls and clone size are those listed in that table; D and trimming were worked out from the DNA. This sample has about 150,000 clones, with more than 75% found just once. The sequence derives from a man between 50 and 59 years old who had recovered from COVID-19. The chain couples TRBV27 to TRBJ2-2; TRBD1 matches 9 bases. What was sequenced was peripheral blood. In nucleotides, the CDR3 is TGTGCCAGCAGTTTAGGACAGGGGTTGAACACCGGGGAGCTGTTTTTT. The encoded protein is CASSLGQGLNTGELFF.